The 7 T cell receptor beta chains presented below share a single source sample, sequenced in a study of neurological immune-mediated disorders. TCRdb fed the 5' RACE reads into MiXCR, producing one record per CDR3 protein. This repertoire shows roughly 25,000 distinct CDR3 sequences, 5% to 7% found once; its top ten account for about 4.3%. The sequenced material came from PBMCs. Receptors originate from a woman in her thirties or forties in good health.

V is TRBV4-1 and J is TRBJ2-3; weak D call: TRBD1 (5 bases). The germline gives CDR1 MGHRA, CDR2 YSYEKL. The V and J ends lost 4 bases and 4 bases respectively, with 9 bases between them. The CDR3 has 13 amino acids. CDR3: CASSLRVADTQYF. The CDR3, as DNA: TGCGCCAGCAGCCTCAGGGTTGCAGATACGCAGTATTTT.

Ten or more counts support this clonotype. This rearrangement joins TRBV12-3 or TRBV12-4 to TRBJ1-1; tentative D call: TRBD1 (6 bases). V lost 6 bases and J lost 6, with 14 bases in between. This CDR3 is 13 amino acids long. The CDR3 sequence is CASRDPGAAEAFF. CDR3 nucleotides: TGTGCCAGCAGGGACCCAGGGGCAGCTGAAGCTTTCTTT.

This clonotype was picked up many times. This chain joins TRBV25-1 and TRBJ2-5; no definite D call. Deletions cut 4 bases from V and 5 bases from J, with 8 bases between. The CDR3 is 12 amino acids. Looked up from germline, CDR1 is MGHDK and CDR2 is SYGVNS. CDR3 residues: CASSVYGETQYF. As DNA, the CDR3 is TGTGCCAGCAGTGTCTACGGGGAGACCCAGTACTTC.

This clonotype came up many times. This CDR3 reads CSARDPAGGRETQYF. Written as DNA, the CDR3 is TGCAGTGCTAGAGATCCAGCGGGAGGGCGTGAGACCCAGTACTTC. The chain employs TRBV20-1 and TRBJ2-5, with 10 bases aligning to TRBD2. Unmatched junction bases numbered 6, after V lost 0 bases and J lost 5 bases. The CDR3 runs 15 residues. Looked up from germline, CDR1 is DFQATT and CDR2 is SNEGSKA (reference sequence).

This clonotype has a count of ten or more. The CDR3 DNA reads as TGCAGTGCACCGGCGGGACTAGTTGGCTATGAGCAGTTCTTC. It is translated as CSAPAGLVGYEQFF. V gene TRBV20-1 combines with J gene TRBJ2-1; 8 bases align to TRBD2. Germline assignment: CDR1 DFQATT and CDR2 SNEGSKA (reference sequence). The CDR3 has 14 amino acids. The V and J ends lost 6 bases and 8 bases, in that order; junction bases with no gene match: 12.

Sample share makes this clonotype medium-sized. The rearrangement links TRBV5-5 to TRBJ2-1, with D possibly being TRBD2 (6 bases). Germline V CDR1 and CDR2: SGHKS, YYEKEE (reference sequence). The CDR3 is 17 residues long. Trimming took 0 bases from V and 4 from J, leaving 17 bases between them. CDR3 nucleotide sequence: TGTGCCAGCAGCTTGGGGGTGGTGACTAGTGCGTACAATGAGCAGTTCTTC. Translation gives CASSLGVVTSAYNEQFF.

Ten or more counts support this clonotype. The chain combines TRBV5-5 with TRBJ2-1; D might be TRBD1 or TRBD2, each matching 6 bases. V was pared by 7 bases and J by 10 bases, with 18 bases between. The CDR3 has 13 residues. Germline V gene data show CDR1 as SGHKS and CDR2 as YYEKEE (reference sequence). CDR3 nucleotides: TGTGCCAGCGGGGGGCTCGGCCTTGGAGAGCAGTTCTTC. Amino acid sequence: CASGGLGLGEQFF.